This entry lists 29 T cell receptor beta chains sequenced from one sample in a study of blood T cell repertoires in COVID-19 (dated by TCRdb to between 2020 and 2021). Library construction relied on the immunoSEQ multiplex PCR assay. In its TCRdb copy, this immuneACCESS table keeps in-frame sequences only and misses some clones. Where compared with another copy, unresolved V genes explain less than half of these, and the others have no known cause. In this sample the table shows approximately 300,000 clones, 65% to 85% of which occur a single time. The ten largest clones add up to roughly 1.1% of the sample. The sequenced sample consisted of peripheral blood. The receptors were sampled from a woman in her forties or fifties with acute or convalescent COVID-19.

The CDR3 protein is CATSRGTGITQYF. Written as DNA, the CDR3 is TGTGCCACCAGCAGGGGGACAGGGATAACGCAGTATTTT. V usage is TRBV15 and J usage is TRBJ2-3; 9 bases map to TRBD1. CDR1 LNHNV and CDR2 YYDKDF come from the germline V gene (reference sequence). The CDR3 loop spans 13 amino acids. The V gene end was trimmed by 3 bases and the J gene end by 9 bases; junction bases not matched to a gene: 4.

The chain joins TRBV20-1 to TRBJ2-1, with TRBD2 identical over 11 bases. The ends lost 3 bases at V and 7 bases at J; junction bases unmatched: 8. The CDR3 has 15 amino acids. Germline CDR1 and CDR2: DFQATT and SNEGSKA (reference sequence). CDR3 coding DNA: TGCAGTGCTAGTCTAGCGGGAGGCATTAAAAATGAGCAGTTCTTC. This sequence encodes CSASLAGGIKNEQFF.

CDR3 coding DNA: TGCGCCAGCAGCCAAGATCCCAGGTCCGGAGAAAAACTGTTTTTT. It codes for CASSQDPRSGEKLFF. V gene TRBV4-3 combines with J gene TRBJ1-4; D ambiguous. Germline values: CDR1 LGHNA, CDR2 YSLEER. Trimming cost V 0 bases and J 8 bases, with 13 bases left between them. This CDR3 is 15 amino acids long.

V gene TRBV25-1 combines with J gene TRBJ2-7; 11 bases match TRBD2. The V gene's germline CDR1 is MGHDK and CDR2 SYGVNS. The CDR3 totals 14 residues. The V and J ends lost 6 bases and 2 bases, in that order; junction bases with no gene match: 3. The CDR3 spells CASRGTSGAYEQYF. As DNA, the CDR3 is TGTGCCAGCAGGGGGACTAGCGGTGCCTACGAGCAGTACTTC.

The chain uses TRBV7-9 and TRBJ2-1; D may be TRBD1 (6 bases). The ends were cut back, 6 bases at V and 6 bases at J, with 9 bases in the middle. Germline lookup yields CDR1 SEHNR and CDR2 FQNEAQ (reference sequence). There are 12 residues in the CDR3. CDR3 sequence reads: CASRKDSNEQFF. The CDR3 region has the DNA TGTGCCAGCAGAAAGGACAGCAATGAGCAGTTCTTC.

The rearrangement uses TRBV30 and TRBJ1-4; D is unclear. Germline V CDR1 and CDR2: GTSNPN, SVGIG (reference sequence). CDR3 size: 14 residues. Trimming left V 3 bases short and J 7 bases short, with 15 bases between. CDR3 in DNA: TGTGCCTGGAGCCCCGGCCGGGTTGGTGAAAAACTGTTTTTT. This encodes CAWSPGRVGEKLFF.

V and J are TRBV5-1 and TRBJ2-3; 10 positions match TRBD2. Germline trimming cut 0 bases from V and 2 bases from J; bases unmatched to any gene: 3. CDR3 length: 16 amino acids. Germline values: CDR1 SGHRS, CDR2 YFSETQ. This CDR3 reads CASSLVLAGHTDTQYF. The CDR3, as DNA: TGCGCCAGCAGCTTGGTACTAGCGGGGCACACAGATACGCAGTATTTT.

The chain carries TRBV7-6 and TRBJ2-3; the D is unclear. V lost 4 bases and J lost 5, with 7 bases in between. This CDR3 spans 12 amino acids. Germline assignment: CDR1 SGHVS and CDR2 FNYEAQ. The CDR3 sequence is CASSSLGDTQYF. The CDR3, as DNA: TGTGCCAGCAGCTCCCTAGGAGATACGCAGTATTTT.

The chain joins TRBV6-5 to TRBJ1-1; no clear D. Germline values: CDR1 MNHEY, CDR2 SVGAGI. The ends were cut back, 7 bases at V and 3 bases at J, with 15 bases in the middle. The CDR3 sequence is 14 residues long. CDR3 amino acids: CASNQRARDTEAFF. CDR3 nucleotides: TGTGCCAGCAACCAGCGGGCCCGAGACACTGAAGCTTTCTTT.

The V call is TRBV7-2, the J call TRBJ2-5; tentatively, D is TRBD2 (5 bases). Germline CDR1 is SGHTA and CDR2 is FQGNSA. The length of the CDR3 is 15 residues. V lost 1 base and J lost 7, with 16 bases in between. The CDR3 spells CASSLDRTAGGTQYF. DNA for the CDR3: TGTGCCAGCAGCTTAGATCGGACGGCGGGTGGGACCCAGTACTTC.

The chain is built from TRBV5-6 and TRBJ1-2; D is unresolved. Trimming stripped 3 bases from V and 3 bases from J, with 9 bases between. Per the germline V gene, CDR1 is SGHDT and CDR2 is YYEEEE. The CDR3 consists of 13 residues. The CDR3 is CASSSAEHYGYTF. DNA of the CDR3: TGTGCCAGCAGCTCGGCGGAACACTATGGCTACACCTTC.

This chain connects TRBV19 to TRBJ1-5, with a weak D call TRBD1 (5 bases). Trimming shortened V by 3 bases and J by 4 bases, and 7 bases separated the two germline ends. Looked up from germline, CDR1 is LNHDA and CDR2 is SQIVND (reference sequence). The CDR3 spans 13 residues. CDR3 bases: TGTGCCAGTAGTATGAAGGGGAATCAGCCCCAGCATTTT. Residues: CASSMKGNQPQHF.

This clone appeared once. The chain joins TRBV19 to TRBJ1-4; tentatively, D is TRBD1 (6 bases). The CDR3 extends over 13 amino acids. V was cut by 8 bases and J by 7 bases, with 14 bases left in between. From germline, CDR1 is LNHDA and CDR2 SQIVND (reference sequence). The CDR3 DNA reads TGTGCCAGTTCCCCAGGGGCGAGTGAAAAACTGTTTTTT. Residues: CASSPGASEKLFF.

V is TRBV20-1 and J is TRBJ2-1, with 11 bases aligning to TRBD2. V lost 4 bases to trimming and J lost 4 bases; unmatched junction nucleotides: 9. CDR3 length equals 16 residues. The germline gives CDR1 DFQATT, CDR2 SNEGSKA (reference sequence). CDR3 in DNA: TGCAGTGCTAATGATTTTACTAGCGGGGGTTACAATGAGCAGTTCTTC. Protein: CSANDFTSGGYNEQFF.

The chain is built from TRBV11-2 and TRBJ2-7; a weak D match, TRBD2 (5 bases). Germline CDR1 and CDR2: SGHAT and FQNNGV. V dropped 5 bases and J dropped 0 bases, with 14 bases sitting between them. The length of the CDR3 is 15 residues. The CDR3 loop reads CASSRDWAPSYEQYF. The CDR3 DNA is TGTGCCAGCAGCCGGGATTGGGCCCCCTCCTACGAGCAGTACTTC.

This clone was seen a few times. This chain joins TRBV30 and TRBJ1-4; 7 positions match TRBD1. Unmatched junction bases numbered 10, after V lost 8 bases and J lost 7 bases. The CDR3 sequence is 13 residues long. Looked up from germline, CDR1 is GTSNPN and CDR2 is SVGIG (reference sequence). As DNA, the CDR3 is TGTGCCGGGATTGAGGGGGCCGGTGAAAAACTGTTTTTT. Amino acids: CAGIEGAGEKLFF.

The DNA of the CDR3 is TGTGCCAGCAGCCCGAGACAGGGTCCAGAGACCCAGTACTTC. The encoded protein is CASSPRQGPETQYF. V and J are TRBV7-2 and TRBJ2-5; TRBD1 matches 7 bases. This CDR3 has 14 amino acids. Trimming cost V 5 bases and J 4 bases; bases outside gene matches: 7. Germline V gene sequence: CDR1 SGHTA, CDR2 FQGNSA.

V usage is TRBV6-5 and J usage is TRBJ1-4; TRBD1 agrees at 7 bases. After removal of 5 bases from V and 3 bases from J, the junction contained 6 bases not matched to a gene. Germline V CDR1 and CDR2: MNHEY, SVGAGI. The CDR3 length is 15 residues. CDR3 residues: CASSLRQGPNEKLFF. The CDR3 DNA sequence: TGTGCCAGCAGTCTACGACAGGGTCCTAATGAAAAACTGTTTTTT.

The chain links TRBV5-1 to TRBJ1-3; the D is unclear. The germline V gene encodes CDR1 SGHRS and CDR2 YFSETQ. The CDR3 loop spans 16 amino acids. V dropped 0 bases and J dropped 0 bases, with 10 bases sitting between them. As DNA, the CDR3 is TGCGCCAGCAGCTTGGATCAGGCTCTCTCTGGAAACACCATATATTTT. It is translated as CASSLDQALSGNTIYF.

The chain links TRBV5-1 to TRBJ2-7; 9 bases are shared with TRBD2. This CDR3 spans 14 amino acids. V shed 4 bases, J shed 3 bases, and the junction held 5 bases outside the gene matches. CDR1 and CDR2 (germline): SGHRS, YFSETQ. CDR3 in amino acids: CASSLAGGGYEQYV. CDR3 DNA sequence: TGCGCCAGCAGCCTTGCGGGAGGGGGCTACGAGCAGTACGTC.

The chain combines TRBV30 with TRBJ2-7, with 7 bases lining up with TRBD2. Per germline, CDR1 GTSNPN and CDR2 SVGIG (reference sequence). V lost 4 bases to trimming and J lost 4 bases; unmatched junction nucleotides: 13. The CDR3 consists of 15 residues. CDR3 DNA: TGTGCCTGGAACCCCTCGACTAGCCCACTTTACGAGCAGTACTTC. Encoded protein: CAWNPSTSPLYEQYF.

This chain links TRBV11-2 with TRBJ1-2; D is ambiguous. CDR3 length: 13 amino acids. Germline CDR1 reads SGHAT; CDR2 reads FQNNGV. V was cut by 0 bases and J by 8 bases, with 10 bases left in between. Written as DNA, the CDR3 is TGTGCCAGCAGCTTAGAAATGGCAGGCGGCTACACCTTC. It is translated as CASSLEMAGGYTF.

CDR3 sequence reads: CASSPLRTGGNYGYTF. In nucleotides, the CDR3 is TGTGCCAGCTCACCCCTCAGGACAGGGGGGAACTATGGCTACACCTTC. The chain uses TRBV18 and TRBJ1-2; 10 nucleotides align to TRBD1. Germline V gene data show CDR1 as KGHSH and CDR2 as LQKENI. J was trimmed by 2 bases and V by 3 bases; bases with no gene match: 6. The CDR3 extends over 16 amino acids.

The CDR3 region has the DNA TGTGCCAGCAGCTTTGAAGGAAGCGGGGCCACAGATACGCAGTATTTT. Translated: CASSFEGSGATDTQYF. The J gene is TRBJ2-3, the V gene TRBV12-1; the table assigns TRBD2, which was not confirmed against the DNA. TRBV12-1 is given as a pseudogene. The CDR3 is 16 amino acids.

The CDR3 nucleotides are TGTGCCACCAGCGACAATGGACTCTTAAATGAAAAACTGTTTTTT. Its translation is CATSDNGLLNEKLFF. V gene TRBV15 combines with J gene TRBJ1-4, with unresolved D. The CDR3 consists of 15 residues. V was trimmed by 5 bases and J by 5 bases, leaving 15 bases between them. In germline, CDR1 is LNHNV, CDR2 YYDKDF (reference sequence). Full variable domain (outside the CDR3, taken from reference TRBV15 and TRBJ1-4): DAMVIQNPRYQVTQFGKPVTLSCSQTLNHNVMYWYQQKSSQAPKLLFHYYDKDFNNEADTPDNFQSRRPNTSFCFLDIRSPGLGDTAMYLCATSDNGLLNEKLFFGSGTQLSVL.

This chain uses TRBV10-3 with TRBJ2-5, with a tentative D call TRBD1 (5 bases). Germline CDR1 is ENHRY and CDR2 is SYGVKD. The V and J ends lost 6 bases and 7 bases respectively, with 18 bases between them. This CDR3 spans 14 amino acids. CDR3: CAISGRQSDGTQYF. The CDR3 DNA follows: TGTGCCATCAGCGGCCGACAGTCGGACGGGACCCAGTACTTC.

The genes are TRBV25-1 and TRBJ1-3; D might be TRBD1 (5 bases). Per the germline V gene, CDR1 is MGHDK and CDR2 is SYGVNS. The length of the CDR3 is 16 residues. Trimming took 3 bases from V and 0 from J, leaving 12 bases between them. The CDR3 bases are TGTGCCAGCAGTGAGACAGCCTCCTTCTCTGGAAACACCATATATTTT. Its protein product is CASSETASFSGNTIYF.

The rearrangement links TRBV6-5 to TRBJ1-2; no definite D call. The CDR3 contains 15 residues. Germline V CDR1 and CDR2: MNHEY, SVGAGI. V was shortened by 4 bases and J by 3 bases, with 15 bases between the two germline ends. CDR3 amino acids: CASSSSPGNHYGYTF. The CDR3, as DNA: TGTGCCAGCAGTTCCTCCCCGGGAAACCACTATGGCTACACCTTC.

This rearrangement joins TRBV7-2 to TRBJ2-5, with a possible D match to TRBD2 (6 bases). V was shortened by 2 bases and J by 2 bases, with 9 bases between the two germline ends. Germline V gene sequence: CDR1 SGHTA, CDR2 FQGNSA. The CDR3 has 14 residues. The CDR3 coding sequence is TGTGCCAGCAGCTTAACCCGGGGGCAAGAGACCCAGTACTTC. This sequence encodes CASSLTRGQETQYF.